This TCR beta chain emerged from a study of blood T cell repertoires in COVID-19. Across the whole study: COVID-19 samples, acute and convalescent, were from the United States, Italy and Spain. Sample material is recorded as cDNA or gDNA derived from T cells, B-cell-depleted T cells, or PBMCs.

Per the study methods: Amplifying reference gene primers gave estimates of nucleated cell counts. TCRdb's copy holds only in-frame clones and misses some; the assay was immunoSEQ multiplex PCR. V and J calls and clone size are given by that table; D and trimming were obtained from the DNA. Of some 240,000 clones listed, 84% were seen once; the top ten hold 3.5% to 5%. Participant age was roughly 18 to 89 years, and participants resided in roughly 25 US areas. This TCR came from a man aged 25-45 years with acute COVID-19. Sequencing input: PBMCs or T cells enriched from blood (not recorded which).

This CDR3 reads CASSQEGAHNQPQHF. CDR3 in DNA: TGCGCCAGCAGCCAAGAGGGGGCCCATAATCAGCCCCAGCATTTT. V is TRBV4-3 and J is TRBJ1-5, with D maybe TRBD1 (6 bases). Germline values: CDR1 LGHNA, CDR2 YSLEER. V lost 0 bases to trimming and J lost 4 bases, with 10 bases between them. The CDR3 contains 15 residues.